This TCR beta chain is from a study of T cells expressing NK-cell markers. Overall study findings and caveats: In roughly 6 donors, dominant CD3+CD56+NKG2C+ clones formed roughly 1.0-7.0% of CD8+ cells.

A remark on this clonotype: Its specificity is not known.

The cDNA for TCR beta came from 5'RACE template switching with UMIs. No DNA is given; TCRdb re-called the 5' RACE reads and lists each CDR3 protein once. The sample features 450,000 to 600,000 distinct CDR3 sequences, with roughly 3.4% in its top ten. The CDR3 runs 13 residues. Germline-derived CDR1 and CDR2 are KGHDR and SFDVKD. The sequence was obtained from a man between 18 and 35 years old in good health. The specimen sequenced was blood T cells: a sorted CD56 or NKG2C T cell subset, CD4+ or CD8+ T cells, or bulk PBMC T cells (not recorded which). V gene TRBV24-1 combines with J gene TRBJ1-2; TCRdb selects TRBD1, and the lack of DNA leaves this call unchecked. CDR3 loop: CATSTGGSYGYTF.